These 29 T cell receptor beta chains came from one sample sequenced in a study of graft-versus-host responses after intestinal transplantation. The assay was immunoSEQ multiplex PCR, and TCRdb's table has in-frame clones only and misses some. The sample holds over 80,000 clones, 75% to 95% seen once. No antigen has been identified for these receptors. The sequenced sample was unstimulated CD4+ T cells sorted from spleen or lymph node cells, obtained before transplant. The receptors shown here come from a human donor who was the organ donor for an intestinal transplant.

This clone was seen a few times. V and J are TRBV12-5 and TRBJ1-3; unclear D gene. This CDR3 region has 13 residues. The V and J ends lost 1 base and 7 bases respectively, with 8 bases between them. From germline, CDR1 is LGHNT and CDR2 FRNRAP. The CDR3 region has the DNA TGTGCTAGTGGTTTGGATAGCCGGAACACCATATATTTT. Translation gives CASGLDSRNTIYF.

The chain has TRBV6-6 and TRBJ1-1; 7 nucleotides match TRBD1. The CDR3 covers 14 residues. J gave up 2 bases and V 4 bases, and 4 bases lay outside the gene matches. CDR1 MNHNY and CDR2 SVGAGI come from the germline V gene (reference sequence). The CDR3, as DNA: TGTGCCAGCAGTTCCGGGACAGCCAACACTGAAGCTTTCTTT. Residues: CASSSGTANTEAFF.

This chain joins TRBV7-2 and TRBJ2-3; D remains unclear. Germline CDR1 SGHTA, CDR2 FQGNSA. The V end was cut by 5 bases, the J end by 0 bases, with 12 bases between. The CDR3 loop spans 15 amino acids. CDR3 coding DNA: TGTGCCAGCAGCCTTTGGCAGACTAGCACAGATACGCAGTATTTT. Translating it yields CASSLWQTSTDTQYF.

This chain joins TRBV5-6 and TRBJ2-5; 9 bases agree with TRBD2. Germline CDR1 and CDR2: SGHDT and YYEEEE. The CDR3 runs to 13 residues. The V and J ends lost 1 base and 10 bases, in that order; junction bases with no gene match: 5. The CDR3 DNA sequence: TGTGCCAGCAGCTTGAGGAGACTAGCGGACCAGTACTTC. Translation gives CASSLRRLADQYF. Together with reference TRBV5-6 and TRBJ2-5, the CDR3 gives the full variable domain: DAGVTQSPTHLIKTRGQQVTLRCSPKSGHDTVSWYQQALGQGPQFIFQYYEEEERQRGNFPDRFSGHQFPNYSSELNVNALLLGDSALYLCASSLRRLADQYFGPGTRLLVL.

The count of this clone is one. V usage is TRBV13 and J usage is TRBJ2-1, with a tentative D call TRBD2 (6 bases). From germline, CDR1 is PRHDT and CDR2 FYEKMQ (reference sequence). There are 15 residues in the CDR3. Between the trimmed V and J ends, which lost 6 bases and 4 bases, there was a span of 16 bases. The chain's CDR3 is CASRAVGGPYNEQFF. The CDR3 coding sequence is TGTGCCAGCAGGGCAGTGGGGGGTCCGTACAATGAGCAGTTCTTC.

The table lists this clone with a few counts. V gene TRBV7-3 combines with J gene TRBJ1-2; D unclear. CDR3 length: 13 residues. V lost 3 bases and J lost 8, with 13 bases in between. The germline CDR1 and CDR2 sequences are SGHTA and FQGTGA. This chain's CDR3 is CASSLVSGWGYTF. The CDR3 coding sequence is TGTGCCAGCAGCTTGGTGTCGGGGTGGGGCTACACCTTC.

The genes are TRBV4-1 and TRBJ2-2; 9 bases fit TRBD1. V gave up 3 bases and J gave up 4 bases; unmatched junction bases: 15. CDR1 is MGHRA, CDR2 YSYEKL, per germline. The CDR3 loop spans 19 amino acids. The CDR3 sequence: CASSQEGTGTLLVTGELFF. Written as DNA, the CDR3 is TGCGCCAGCAGCCAGGAGGGGACAGGGACCCTTCTCGTCACCGGGGAGCTGTTTTTT.

V and J are TRBV5-1 and TRBJ1-3; 10 bases are a match to TRBD1. The length of the CDR3 is 16 residues. The germline gives CDR1 SGHRS, CDR2 YFSETQ. Trimming removed 4 bases from V and 9 bases from J; junction bases left unmatched: 13. DNA of the CDR3: TGCGCCAGCAGCGGGGGGACCGGGACAGGGGAAAGCACCATATATTTT. It yields the protein CASSGGTGTGESTIYF.

J is TRBJ1-1 and V is TRBV7-2, with 8 bases matching TRBD1. The CDR3 covers 14 residues. Trimming at V came to 7 bases and at J to 2 bases, leaving 6 bases not matched to a gene. Per germline, CDR1 SGHTA and CDR2 FQGNSA. CDR3 in DNA: TGTGCCAGCACCTGGACAGGGCTAAACACTGAAGCTTTCTTT. Protein sequence: CASTWTGLNTEAFF.

The chain is built from TRBV10-3 and TRBJ1-2; 9 bases map to TRBD1. This CDR3 region has 14 residues. V dropped 6 bases and J dropped 5; count of bases not matched to a gene: 7. Germline assignment: CDR1 ENHRY and CDR2 SYGVKD. CDR3 residues: CAIRPGQGVYGYTF. CDR3 in DNA: TGTGCCATCAGACCGGGACAGGGCGTTTATGGCTACACCTTC.

The genes are TRBV4-1 and TRBJ1-1, with D unclear. This CDR3 contains 14 residues. V was cut by 2 bases and J by 2 bases, with 9 bases left in between. The germline V gene has CDR1 MGHRA and CDR2 YSYEKL. The CDR3 here is CASSQIGSNTEAFF. Here the CDR3 DNA reads TGCGCCAGCAGCCAAATTGGCTCCAACACTGAAGCTTTCTTT.

The V and J genes are TRBV28 and TRBJ1-6; TRBD1 might be the D (5 bases). This CDR3 has 15 residues. The V end lost 3 bases, the J end lost 7 bases, and 13 bases lay between the germline ends. CDR1 is MDHEN, CDR2 SYDVKM, per germline. The CDR3 DNA reads as TGTGCCAGCAGTTTCGCCGGACAATTAAATTCACCCCTCCACTTT. This gives the protein CASSFAGQLNSPLHF.

The CDR3 sequence is CASSYTDRGGNQPQHF. CDR3 DNA sequence: TGTGCCAGCAGTTACACCGACAGGGGTGGAAATCAGCCCCAGCATTTT. This chain connects TRBV6-6 to TRBJ1-5; TRBD1 matches at 8 bases. CDR1 is MNHNY, CDR2 SVGAGI, per germline (reference sequence). CDR3 length: 16 residues. V shed 2 bases and J 4 bases; nucleotides not matched to a gene: 7.

The genes are TRBV4-3 and TRBJ2-7; weak D call: TRBD1 (6 bases). Trimming shortened V by 4 bases and J by 1 base, and 11 bases separated the two germline ends. Germline values: CDR1 LGHNA, CDR2 YSLEER. This CDR3 has 14 residues. The CDR3 sequence: CASSRGQNSYEQYF. In DNA form, the CDR3 reads TGCGCCAGCAGCCGGGGACAAAATTCCTACGAGCAGTACTTC.

The chain carries TRBV25-1 and TRBJ2-5, with a possible D match to TRBD2 (6 bases). The CDR3 runs 13 residues. Germline CDR1 MGHDK, CDR2 SYGVNS. V lost 8 bases to trimming and J lost 5 bases, with 15 bases between them. The DNA for the CDR3 is TGTGCCAGCCGCGATGCGGGGCGGGAGACCCAGTACTTC. It translates to CASRDAGRETQYF.

The chain is built from TRBV4-1 and TRBJ1-5, with a weak D call TRBD1 (6 bases). The CDR3 extends over 15 amino acids. Germline assignment: CDR1 MGHRA and CDR2 YSYEKL. The V and J ends lost 1 base and 6 bases respectively, with 13 bases between them. CDR3 loop: CASSQVQGGSQPQHF. For the CDR3, the DNA is TGCGCCAGCAGCCAAGTACAGGGCGGCAGTCAGCCCCAGCATTTT.

The chain combines TRBV7-9 with TRBJ2-4; no clear D. V gave up 0 bases and J gave up 0 bases, with 18 bases separating them. This CDR3 spans 19 amino acids. The germline V gene has CDR1 SEHNR and CDR2 FQNEAQ (reference sequence). In nucleotides, the CDR3 is TGTGCCAGCAGCTTAGCCACATTGGAGACTTCCCTAGCCAAAAACATTCAGTACTTC. Translation gives CASSLATLETSLAKNIQYF.

The V and J genes are TRBV18 and TRBJ2-4; perhaps TRBD2 as D (6 bases). The germline gives CDR1 KGHSH, CDR2 LQKENI. This CDR3 has 13 amino acids. The V gene lost 0 bases and the J gene lost 8 bases, with 8 bases spanning the gap. CDR3 DNA sequence: TGTGCCAGCTCACCACCGCGGGGTGACATTCAGTACTTC. Translation gives CASSPPRGDIQYF.

This chain links TRBV27 with TRBJ2-7; D is perhaps TRBD1 (5 bases). CDR3 length equals 14 residues. Germline CDR1 is MNHEY and CDR2 is SMNVEV (reference sequence). V shed 5 bases and J shed 3 bases, with 14 bases lying between them. The CDR3 region has the DNA TGTGCCAGCAGTCCTGCTGGGGCTGGCTACGAGCAGTACTTC. It yields the protein CASSPAGAGYEQYF.

CDR3 sequence reads: CASSPRTRNTGELFF. CDR3 bases: TGTGCCAGCAGCCCCAGGACTAGAAACACCGGGGAGCTGTTTTTT. The chain carries TRBV11-2 and TRBJ2-2; 7 nucleotides match TRBD2. Germline loops: CDR1 SGHAT, CDR2 FQNNGV. The CDR3 is made up of 15 amino acids. The V and J ends lost 5 bases and 2 bases, in that order; junction bases with no gene match: 5. The whole variable domain, filled in from reference TRBV11-2 and TRBJ2-2, reads EAGVAQSPRYKIIEKRQSVAFWCNPISGHATLYWYQQILGQGPKLLIQFQNNGVVDDSQLPKDRFSAERLKGVDSTLKIQPAKLEDSAVYLCASSPRTRNTGELFFGEGSRLTVL.

This rearrangement joins TRBV28 to TRBJ1-1, with a weak D call TRBD1 (5 bases). The CDR3 contains 13 residues. CDR1 MDHEN and CDR2 SYDVKM come from the germline V gene. The germline V and J ends were trimmed by 3 bases and 11 bases, with 16 bases remaining between them. CDR3 sequence reads: CASSFRGAKHAFF. CDR3 bases: TGTGCCAGCAGTTTTCGCGGGGCTAAGCATGCTTTCTTT. The whole variable domain, filled in from reference TRBV28 and TRBJ1-1, reads DVKVTQSSRYLVKRTGEKVFLECVQDMDHENMFWYRQDPGLGLRLIYFSYDVKMKEKGDIPEGYSVSREKKERFSLILESASTNQTSMYLCASSFRGAKHAFFGQGTRLTVV.

The chain carries TRBV9 and TRBJ1-3, with D perhaps matching TRBD1 (5 bases). Trimming left V 6 bases short and J 4 bases short, with 23 bases between. From germline, CDR1 is SGDLS and CDR2 YYNGEE. This CDR3 is built from 17 residues. For the CDR3, the DNA is TGTGCCAGCACCCAAACCCCAGGGAATCTTGGCGGAAACACCATATATTTT. This translates into CASTQTPGNLGGNTIYF.

CDR3 bases: TGTGCCAGCAGCTTGACACCCTCCATTTTTTACAGGGGGAAATACGAGCAGTACTTC. Its protein product is CASSLTPSIFYRGKYEQYF. The gene calls are TRBV7-2 and TRBJ2-7; the match to TRBD1 covers 8 bases. CDR1 and CDR2 from the germline V gene are SGHTA and FQGNSA. J lost 4 bases, V lost 3 bases, and 20 bases had no gene match. There are 19 residues in the CDR3.

This clone was picked up a small number of times. The genes are TRBV6-6 and TRBJ2-3; unclear D gene. The CDR3 spans 14 residues. Between the trimmed V and J ends, which lost 5 bases and 2 bases, there was a span of 11 bases. The germline V gene has CDR1 MNHNY and CDR2 SVGAGI (reference sequence). The CDR3 loop reads CASSGMGITDTQYF. CDR3 bases: TGTGCCAGCAGTGGTATGGGCATCACAGATACGCAGTATTTT.

V is TRBV7-2 and J is TRBJ1-6, with D unclear. V dropped 2 bases and J dropped 9 bases, with 11 bases sitting between them. The germline CDR1 and CDR2 sequences are SGHTA and FQGNSA. CDR3 size: 14 residues. CDR3 DNA: TGTGCCAGCAGCTTAAGCCGCGCGGGTTCACCCCTCCACTTT. Protein product: CASSLSRAGSPLHF. The whole variable domain, filled in from reference TRBV7-2 and TRBJ1-6, reads GAGVSQSPSNKVTEKGKDVELRCDPISGHTALYWYRQSLGQGLEFLIYFQGNSAPDKSGLPSDRFSAERTGGSVSTLTIQRTQQEDSAVYLCASSLSRAGSPLHFGNGTRLTVT.

The V call is TRBV5-1, the J call TRBJ2-1, with 10 bases fitting TRBD2. The trim removed 4 bases at V and 7 bases at J, leaving 8 bases unmatched. The germline CDR1 and CDR2 sequences are SGHRS and YFSETQ. CDR3 length equals 15 residues. CDR3 sequence reads: CASSVHSGGQNEQFF. The CDR3 coding sequence is TGCGCCAGCAGCGTCCATAGCGGGGGGCAAAATGAGCAGTTCTTC.

This chain links TRBV7-2 with TRBJ1-2; TRBD1 matches 8 bases. Germline loops: CDR1 SGHTA, CDR2 FQGNSA. The length of the CDR3 is 15 residues. Trimming cost V 5 bases and J 4 bases; bases outside gene matches: 9. The CDR3 reads CASSARQGPSYGYTF. CDR3 DNA: TGTGCCAGCAGCGCACGACAGGGGCCCTCCTATGGCTACACCTTC.

This sequence joins TRBV6-6 and TRBJ1-1; a possible D gene is TRBD1 (5 bases). Germline-derived CDR1 and CDR2 are MNHNY and SVGAGI (reference sequence). The CDR3 totals 13 residues. V was clipped by 8 bases and J by 3 bases, with 13 bases between them. CDR3 in amino acids: CASALDIHTEAFF. DNA of the CDR3: TGTGCCAGCGCCTTGGACATTCACACTGAAGCTTTCTTT.

V gene TRBV4-3 combines with J gene TRBJ2-7, with a possible D match to TRBD1 (6 bases). The germline CDR1 and CDR2 sequences are LGHNA and YSLEER. V gave up 5 bases and J gave up 7 bases, with 9 bases separating them. The CDR3 totals 11 residues. CDR3 nucleotides: TGCGCCAGCAGCATTGGGACAGAGCAGTACTTC. Amino acid sequence: CASSIGTEQYF.